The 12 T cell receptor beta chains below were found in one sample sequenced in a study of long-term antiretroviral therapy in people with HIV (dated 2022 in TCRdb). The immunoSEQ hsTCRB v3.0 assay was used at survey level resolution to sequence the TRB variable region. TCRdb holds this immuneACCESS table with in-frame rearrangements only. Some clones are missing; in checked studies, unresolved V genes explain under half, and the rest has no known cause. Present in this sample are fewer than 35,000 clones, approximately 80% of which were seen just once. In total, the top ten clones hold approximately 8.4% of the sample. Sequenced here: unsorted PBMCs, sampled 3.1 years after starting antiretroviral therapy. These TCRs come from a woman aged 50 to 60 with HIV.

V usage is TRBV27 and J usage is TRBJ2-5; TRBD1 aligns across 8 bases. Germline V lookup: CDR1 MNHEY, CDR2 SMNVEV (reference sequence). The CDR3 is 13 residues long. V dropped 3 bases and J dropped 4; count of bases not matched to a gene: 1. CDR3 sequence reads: CASSLGQAETQYF. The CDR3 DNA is TGTGCCAGCAGTTTGGGACAGGCAGAGACCCAGTACTTC.

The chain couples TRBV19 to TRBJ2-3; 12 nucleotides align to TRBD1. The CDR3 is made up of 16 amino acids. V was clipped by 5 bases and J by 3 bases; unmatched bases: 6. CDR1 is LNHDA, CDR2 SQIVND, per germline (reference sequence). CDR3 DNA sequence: TGTGCCAGTAGTGGAGGGACAGGGGGCAAGACAGATACGCAGTATTTT. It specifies CASSGGTGGKTDTQYF.

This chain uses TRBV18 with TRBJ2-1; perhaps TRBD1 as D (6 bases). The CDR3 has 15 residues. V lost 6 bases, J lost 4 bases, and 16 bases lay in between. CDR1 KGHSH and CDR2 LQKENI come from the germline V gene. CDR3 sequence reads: CASSQGQGDYNEQFF. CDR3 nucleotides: TGTGCCAGCTCTCAGGGGCAGGGTGATTACAATGAGCAGTTCTTC.

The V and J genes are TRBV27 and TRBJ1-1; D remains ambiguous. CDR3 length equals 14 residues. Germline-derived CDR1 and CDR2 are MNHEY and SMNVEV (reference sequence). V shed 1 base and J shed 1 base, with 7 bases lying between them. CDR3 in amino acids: CASSLFLGNTEAFF. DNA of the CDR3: TGTGCCAGCAGTTTATTTCTCGGGAACACTGAAGCTTTCTTT.

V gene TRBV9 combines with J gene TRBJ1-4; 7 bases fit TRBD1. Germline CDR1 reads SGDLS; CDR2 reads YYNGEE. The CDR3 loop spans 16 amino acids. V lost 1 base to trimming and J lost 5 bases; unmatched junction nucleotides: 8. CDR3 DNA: TGTGCCAGCAGCGTAACCCGAGGGGGCCCAAATGAAAAACTGTTTTTT. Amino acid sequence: CASSVTRGGPNEKLFF. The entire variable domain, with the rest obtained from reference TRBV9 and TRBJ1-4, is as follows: DSGVTQTPKHLITATGQRVTLRCSPRSGDLSVYWYQQSLDQGLQFLIQYYNGEERAKGNILERFSAQQFPDLHSELNLSSLELGDSALYFCASSVTRGGPNEKLFFGSGTQLSVL.

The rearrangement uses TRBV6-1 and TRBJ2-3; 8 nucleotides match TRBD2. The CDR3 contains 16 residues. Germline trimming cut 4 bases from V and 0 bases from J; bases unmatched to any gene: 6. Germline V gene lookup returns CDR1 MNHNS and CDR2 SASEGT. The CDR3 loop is CASSVTAGGSTDTQYF. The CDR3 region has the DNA TGTGCCAGCAGTGTTACGGCGGGGGGCAGCACAGATACGCAGTATTTT.

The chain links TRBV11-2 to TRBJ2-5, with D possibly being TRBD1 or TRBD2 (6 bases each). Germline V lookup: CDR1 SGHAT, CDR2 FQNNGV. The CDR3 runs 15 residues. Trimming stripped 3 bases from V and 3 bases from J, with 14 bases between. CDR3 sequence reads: CASSFGGHLEETQYF. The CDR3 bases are TGTGCCAGCAGCTTTGGGGGGCACCTAGAAGAGACCCAGTACTTC.

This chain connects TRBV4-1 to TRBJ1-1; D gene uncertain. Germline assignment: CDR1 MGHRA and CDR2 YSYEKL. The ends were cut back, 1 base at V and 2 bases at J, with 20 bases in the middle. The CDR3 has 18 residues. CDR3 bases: TGCGCCAGCAGCCAAGTAAACATGGGTTTCCTATTTAACACTGAAGCTTTCTTT. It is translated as CASSQVNMGFLFNTEAFF.

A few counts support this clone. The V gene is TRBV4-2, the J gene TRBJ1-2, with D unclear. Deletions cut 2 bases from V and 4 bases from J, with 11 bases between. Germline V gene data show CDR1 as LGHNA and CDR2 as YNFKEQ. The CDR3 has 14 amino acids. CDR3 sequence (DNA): TGTGCCAGCAGCCAACCTACAGAGATCTATGGCTACACCTTC. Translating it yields CASSQPTEIYGYTF.

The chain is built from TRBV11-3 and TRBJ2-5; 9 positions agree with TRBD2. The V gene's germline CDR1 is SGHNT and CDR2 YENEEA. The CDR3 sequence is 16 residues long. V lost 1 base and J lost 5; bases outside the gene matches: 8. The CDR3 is CASSLGGGGAWETQYF. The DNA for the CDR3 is TGTGCCAGCAGCTTAGGGGGCGGGGGGGCCTGGGAGACCCAGTACTTC. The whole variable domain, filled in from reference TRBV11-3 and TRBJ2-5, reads EAGVVQSPRYKIIEKKQPVAFWCNPISGHNTLYWYLQNLGQGPELLIRYENEEAVDDSQLPKDRFSAERLKGVDSTLKIQPAELGDSAVYLCASSLGGGGAWETQYFGPGTRLLVL.

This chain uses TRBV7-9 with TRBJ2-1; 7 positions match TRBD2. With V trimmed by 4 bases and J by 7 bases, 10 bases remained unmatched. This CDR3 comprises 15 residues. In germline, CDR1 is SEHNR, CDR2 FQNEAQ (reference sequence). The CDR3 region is CASSWERGVINEQFF. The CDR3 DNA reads TGTGCCAGCAGCTGGGAACGGGGGGTAATTAATGAGCAGTTCTTC.

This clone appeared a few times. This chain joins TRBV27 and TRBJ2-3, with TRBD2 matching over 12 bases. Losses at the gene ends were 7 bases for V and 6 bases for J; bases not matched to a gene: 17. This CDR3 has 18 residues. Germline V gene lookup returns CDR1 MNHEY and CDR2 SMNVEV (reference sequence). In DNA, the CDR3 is TGTGCCAGCATCAGTTCCTCAACACTAGCGGGGGGACGTGATACGCAGTATTTT. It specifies CASISSSTLAGGRDTQYF.